This record covers a single TCR beta chain. Its antigen is not known. Trimming left V 2 bases short and J 7 bases short, with 15 bases between. Germline CDR1 and CDR2: SGHRS and YFSETQ. The CDR3 loop spans 15 amino acids. The entry originates in a study of vaccination effects on CD4 cells after COVID-19. For the study at large: Expansion with viral peptide pools was applied to antigen-specific CD4+ T cells by the ViraFEST assay prior to sequencing.

Subsequent to a culture period of about ten days, CD4+ T cells were isolated. Two doses of either BNT162b2 or mRNA-1273 were given to each participant. Only in-frame clones appear in the TCRdb table, and some are missing; sequencing was by immunoSEQ multiplex PCR. The table records tens of thousands of clones, 65% to 80% of them present only once. This TCR was sampled from a human donor who received a COVID-19 vaccine. The genes are TRBV5-1 and TRBJ2-2; D tentatively reads TRBD1 or TRBD2 (5 bases each). This specimen was CD4+ T cells from PBMCs cultured without peptide, taken after COVID-19 vaccination. CDR3 in DNA: TGCGCCAGCAGCTTACGGGGACCCCAGAGCGGGGAGCTGTTTTTT. Translation gives CASSLRGPQSGELFF.